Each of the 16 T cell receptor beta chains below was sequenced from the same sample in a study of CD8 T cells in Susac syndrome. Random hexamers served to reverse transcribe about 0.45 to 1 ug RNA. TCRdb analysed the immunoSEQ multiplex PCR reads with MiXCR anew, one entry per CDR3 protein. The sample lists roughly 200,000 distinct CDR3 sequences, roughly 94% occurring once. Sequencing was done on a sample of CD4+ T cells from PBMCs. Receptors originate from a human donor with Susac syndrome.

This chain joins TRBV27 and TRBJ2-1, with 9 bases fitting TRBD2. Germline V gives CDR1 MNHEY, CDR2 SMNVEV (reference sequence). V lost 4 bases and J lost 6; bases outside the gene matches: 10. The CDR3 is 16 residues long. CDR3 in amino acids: CASSSPRAGGLNEQFF. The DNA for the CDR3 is TGTGCCAGCAGTTCGCCCCGGGCGGGAGGGCTCAATGAGCAGTTCTTC.

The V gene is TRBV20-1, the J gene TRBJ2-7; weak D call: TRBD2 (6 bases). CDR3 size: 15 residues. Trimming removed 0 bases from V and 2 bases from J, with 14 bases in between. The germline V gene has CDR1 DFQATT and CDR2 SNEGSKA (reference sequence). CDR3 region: CSARDPAGSTYEQYF. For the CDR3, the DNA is TGCAGTGCTAGAGATCCCGCGGGGTCTACCTACGAGCAGTACTTC.

The CDR3 protein is CSVGDTSYEQYF. The CDR3 nucleotides read TGCAGCGTGGGGGACACGTCCTACGAGCAGTACTTC. V gene TRBV29-1 combines with J gene TRBJ2-7; weak D call: TRBD1 (6 bases). CDR1 is SQVTM and CDR2 is ANQGSEA in the germline V gene. Trimming removed 6 bases from V and 1 base from J, with 10 bases in between. This CDR3 region has 12 residues.

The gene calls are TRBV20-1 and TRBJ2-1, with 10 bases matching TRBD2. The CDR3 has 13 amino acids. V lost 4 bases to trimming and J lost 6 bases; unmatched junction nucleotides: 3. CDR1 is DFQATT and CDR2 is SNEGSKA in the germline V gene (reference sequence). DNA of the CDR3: TGCAGTGCTACTAGCGGGAGCTCCAATGAGCAGTTCTTC. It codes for CSATSGSSNEQFF.

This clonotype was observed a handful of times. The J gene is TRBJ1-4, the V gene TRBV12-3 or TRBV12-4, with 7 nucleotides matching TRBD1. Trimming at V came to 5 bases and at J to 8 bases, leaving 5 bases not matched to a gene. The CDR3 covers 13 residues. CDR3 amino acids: CASSTNRGEKLFF. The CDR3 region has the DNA TGTGCCAGCAGTACCAACAGGGGCGAAAAACTGTTTTTT.

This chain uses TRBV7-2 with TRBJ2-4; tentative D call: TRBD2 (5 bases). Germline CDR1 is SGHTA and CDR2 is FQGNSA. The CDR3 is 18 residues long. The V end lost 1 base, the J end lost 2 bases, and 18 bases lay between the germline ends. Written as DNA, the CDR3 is TGTGCCAGCAGCTTAGAGATGAATGGGGAGTTGACCAAAAACATTCAGTACTTC. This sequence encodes CASSLEMNGELTKNIQYF.

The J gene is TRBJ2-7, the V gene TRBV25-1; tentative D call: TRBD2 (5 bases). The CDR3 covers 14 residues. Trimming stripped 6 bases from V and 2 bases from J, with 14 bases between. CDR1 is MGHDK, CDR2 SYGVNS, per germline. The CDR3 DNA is TGTGCCAGCAGCGCCGGGTCGGGGACCTACGAGCAGTACTTC. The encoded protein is CASSAGSGTYEQYF.

The CDR3 nucleotides read TGTGCCAGCAGCTTATCAGGCCAAGAGATAGATGAGCAGTTCTTC. Translating it yields CASSLSGQEIDEQFF. The rearrangement uses TRBV13 and TRBJ2-1; no reliable D call. This CDR3 is built from 15 residues. Germline V gene sequence: CDR1 PRHDT, CDR2 FYEKMQ (reference sequence). The V end was cut by 2 bases, the J end by 8 bases, with 16 bases between. Full variable domain (rest looked up from reference TRBV13 and TRBJ2-1): AAGVIQSPRHLIKEKRETATLKCYPIPRHDTVYWYQQGPGQDPQFLISFYEKMQSDKGSIPDRFSAQQFSDYHSELNMSSLELGDSALYFCASSLSGQEIDEQFFGPGTRLTVL.

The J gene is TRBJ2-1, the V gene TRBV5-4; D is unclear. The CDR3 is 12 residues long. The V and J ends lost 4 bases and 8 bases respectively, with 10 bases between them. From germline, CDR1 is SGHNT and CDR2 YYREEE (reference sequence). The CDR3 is CASSPEAYEQFF. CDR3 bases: TGTGCCAGCAGCCCAGAAGCGTATGAGCAGTTCTTC. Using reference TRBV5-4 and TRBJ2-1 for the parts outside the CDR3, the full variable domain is ETGVTQSPTHLIKTRGQQVTLRCSSQSGHNTVSWYQQALGQGPQFIFQYYREEENGRGNFPPRFSGLQFPNYSSELNVNALELDDSALYLCASSPEAYEQFFGPGTRLTVL.

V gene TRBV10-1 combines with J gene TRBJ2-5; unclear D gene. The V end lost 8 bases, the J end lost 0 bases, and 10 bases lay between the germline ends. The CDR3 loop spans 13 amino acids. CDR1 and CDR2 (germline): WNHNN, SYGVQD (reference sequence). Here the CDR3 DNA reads TGCGCCAGCCGACCAGGCTACCAAGAGACCCAGTACTTC. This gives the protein CASRPGYQETQYF.

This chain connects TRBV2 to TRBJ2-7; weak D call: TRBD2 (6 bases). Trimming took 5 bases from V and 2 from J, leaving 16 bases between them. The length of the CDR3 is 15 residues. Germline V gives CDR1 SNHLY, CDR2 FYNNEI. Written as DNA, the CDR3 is TGTGCCAGCAGTCGACTCGGGACTGGAACCTACGAGCAGTACTTC. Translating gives CASSRLGTGTYEQYF.

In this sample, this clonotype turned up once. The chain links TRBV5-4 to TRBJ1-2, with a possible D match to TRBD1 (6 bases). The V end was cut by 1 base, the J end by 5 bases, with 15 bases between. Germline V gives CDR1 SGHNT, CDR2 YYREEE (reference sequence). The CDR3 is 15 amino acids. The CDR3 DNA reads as TGTGCCAGCAGCTTGATTCGTACAGGGCCGTATGGCTACACCTTC. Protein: CASSLIRTGPYGYTF.

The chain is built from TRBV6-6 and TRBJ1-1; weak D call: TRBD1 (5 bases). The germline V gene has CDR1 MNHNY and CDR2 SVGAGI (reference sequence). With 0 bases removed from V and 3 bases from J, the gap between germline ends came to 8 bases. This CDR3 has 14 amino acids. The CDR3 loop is CASSYSGRYTEAFF. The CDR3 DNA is TGTGCCAGCAGTTACTCGGGGCGGTACACTGAAGCTTTCTTT.

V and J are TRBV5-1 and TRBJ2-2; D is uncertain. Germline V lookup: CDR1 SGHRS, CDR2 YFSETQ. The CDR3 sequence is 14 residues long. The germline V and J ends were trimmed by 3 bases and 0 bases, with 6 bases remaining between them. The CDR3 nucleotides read TGCGCCAGCAGCTATTTTACGAACACCGGGGAGCTGTTTTTT. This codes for CASSYFTNTGELFF.

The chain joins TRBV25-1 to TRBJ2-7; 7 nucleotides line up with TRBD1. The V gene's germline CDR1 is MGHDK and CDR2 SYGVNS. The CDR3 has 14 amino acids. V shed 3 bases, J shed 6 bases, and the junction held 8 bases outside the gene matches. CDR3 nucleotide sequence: TGTGCCAGCAGTGAGCCAGGGGGTTGGTCCGAGCAGTACTTC. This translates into CASSEPGGWSEQYF.

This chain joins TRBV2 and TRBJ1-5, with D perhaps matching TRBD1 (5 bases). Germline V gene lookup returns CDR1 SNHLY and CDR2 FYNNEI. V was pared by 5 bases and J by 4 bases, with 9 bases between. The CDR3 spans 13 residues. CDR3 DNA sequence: TGTGCCAGCAGTATCCAGGGTAATCAGCCCCAGCATTTT. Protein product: CASSIQGNQPQHF.